The subject of this entry is one TCR beta chain. The antigen remains undetermined. The data derive from a study of cytomegalovirus exposure and HLA in healthy donors. Study summary: The same platform was used for the 130 or so validation repertoires as for the approximately 610 first-cohort repertoires, as reported in a later analysis. General observations from the study: The classifier reportedly diagnosed cytomegalovirus status with high specificity and sensitivity. Cytomegalovirus-associated status was assigned to some 180 TCR beta chains.

This CDR3 is 16 amino acids long. V shed 1 base and J 0 bases; nucleotides not matched to a gene: 4. Germline V gives CDR1 SGHVS, CDR2 FQNEAQ. Only in-frame clones appear in the TCRdb table, and some are missing; sequencing was by immunoSEQ multiplex PCR. The repertoire has about 200,000 clones, around 84% of them found once; the top ten carry roughly 12%. The J gene is TRBJ2-7, the V gene TRBV7-8, with 9 bases identical to TRBD2. Sequenced material: PBMCs. This sequence was found in a woman between 25 and 40 years old in good health and CMV-seropositive. CDR3 DNA: TGTGCCAGCAGCTTAGTACTTAGCGGGAGCTCCTACGAGCAGTACTTC. As protein: CASSLVLSGSSYEQYF.